This is a list of T cell receptor beta chains from one sample in a study of T cell responses to AZD1222 COVID-19 vaccine. Sequenced by immunoSEQ multiplex PCR; TCRdb stores in-frame clones only, minus some. The sample carries roughly 150,000 clones, 90% to 95% recorded once. Sample: peripheral blood, taken on day 0 of AZD1222 vaccination. The receptor source for this set is an adult in good health. Each CDR3 is given with its conserved first and last residue. The order of the fields is clone size, J gene, V gene, D gene, CDR3 protein, CDR3 DNA. D genes are given only for firm matches. Clone size appears in some rows only: once, few, many, or a class for an expanded clone.

>.|TRBJ2-7|TRBV11-2|.
CASSPGAWGYRTYEQYF
TGTGCCAGCAGCCCAGGGGCATGGGGGTATAGAACCTACGAGCAGTACTTC
>.|TRBJ2-7|TRBV30|TRBD1
CAWDTGTGSSYEQYF
TGTGCCTGGGACACGGGGACAGGATCCTCCTACGAGCAGTACTTC
>.|TRBJ1-1|TRBV5-1|.
CASSLGYQSEAFF
TGCGCCAGCAGTCTTGGGTATCAGTCTGAAGCTTTCTTT
>.|TRBJ1-1|TRBV5-6|.
CASSGTGRRTEAFF
TGTGCCAGCAGCGGGACCGGGAGACGGACTGAAGCTTTCTTT
>.|TRBJ2-2|TRBV9|.
CASSVVTANTGELFF
TGTGCCAGCAGCGTAGTTACAGCGAACACCGGGGAGCTGTTTTTT
>.|TRBJ2-5|TRBV9|TRBD1
CASSVVGQGIQETQYF
TGTGCCAGCAGCGTAGTGGGACAGGGCATCCAAGAGACCCAGTACTTC
>.|TRBJ2-5|TRBV20-1|TRBD2
CSASSGGPETQYF
TGCAGTGCTAGTAGCGGGGGGCCAGAGACCCAGTACTTC
>.|TRBJ2-1|TRBV6-5|TRBD2
CASSPSGPYNEQFF
TGTGCCAGCAGTCCTAGCGGACCATACAATGAGCAGTTCTTC
>.|TRBJ2-7|TRBV2|.
CASSSVGETYEQYF
TGTGCCAGCAGTTCAGTGGGGGAGACCTACGAGCAGTACTTC
>.|TRBJ2-5|TRBV7-8|.
CASSPRRGLQETQYF
TGTGCCAGCAGCCCCCGCCGGGGGCTCCAAGAGACCCAGTACTTC
>few|TRBJ1-3|TRBV19|.
CASSGQIGNTIYF
TGTGCCAGTAGTGGACAGATAGGAAACACCATATATTTT
>.|TRBJ1-5|TRBV7-8|.
CASSFSAIGRNQPQHF
TGTGCCAGCAGCTTTAGCGCAATAGGCCGCAATCAGCCCCAGCATTTT
>.|TRBJ2-1|TRBV7-9|TRBD2
CASSFTSGDYNEQFF
TGTGCCAGCAGCTTTACCAGCGGGGACTACAATGAGCAGTTCTTC
>.|TRBJ1-6|TRBV11-3|TRBD1
CASSSGTGRNSPLHF
TGTGCCAGCAGCTCCGGGACAGGGCGCAATTCACCCCTCCACTTT
>once|TRBJ2-2|TRBV11-3|.
CASSLDQDISNTGELFF
TGTGCCAGCAGCTTAGACCAGGACATATCGAACACCGGGGAGCTGTTTTTT
>.|TRBJ2-7|TRBV3-1/TRBV3-2|.
CASSQVGEQYF
TGTGCCAGCAGCCAAGTGGGAGAGCAGTACTTC
>.|TRBJ2-5|TRBV5-1|.
CASSARSPGRQETQYF
TGCGCCAGCAGCGCACGCTCACCGGGACGGCAAGAGACCCAGTACTTC
>.|TRBJ2-3|TRBV25-1|.
CASSEYRSESDTQYF
TGTGCCAGCAGTGAATATAGAAGTGAGTCAGATACGCAGTATTTT
>.|TRBJ2-5|TRBV9|TRBD2
CASSRLGRLAANQETQYF
TGTGCCAGCAGCCGGCTGGGTCGGCTAGCGGCCAACCAAGAGACCCAGTACTTC
>.|TRBJ1-3|TRBV6-9|TRBD1
CASGQGMQGNTIYF
TGTGCCAGCGGACAGGGGATGCAAGGAAACACCATATATTTT
>.|TRBJ2-5|TRBV30|TRBD1
CAWSVGTGGWETQYF
TGTGCCTGGAGTGTAGGGACAGGGGGCTGGGAGACCCAGTACTTC
>.|TRBJ1-6|TRBV7-9|.
CASREQGDGSPLHF
TGTGCCAGCAGGGAACAGGGTGACGGTTCACCCCTCCACTTT
>.|TRBJ2-7|TRBV18|TRBD1
CASSPGTASYEQYF
TGTGCCAGCTCACCTGGGACAGCCTCCTACGAGCAGTACTTC
>few|TRBJ2-2|TRBV18|.
CASRTTGLNEGTYFWDTGELFF
TGTGCCAGCAGAACTACGGGCTTGAATGAGGGCACCTACTTTTGGGACACCGGGGAGCTGTTTTTT
>.|TRBJ1-1|TRBV10-3|.
CAITADSGTEAFF
TGTGCCATCACTGCGGACAGCGGCACTGAAGCTTTCTTT
>.|TRBJ1-1|TRBV15|.
CATRNGYGNTEAFF
TGTGCCACCAGGAACGGGTACGGGAACACTGAAGCTTTCTTT
>.|TRBJ2-3|TRBV4-3|TRBD2
CASSQDNPLAGGTDTQYF
TGCGCCAGCAGCCAAGATAACCCCTTAGCGGGGGGAACAGATACGCAGTATTTT
>.|TRBJ2-3|TRBV11-2|.
CANSRDEASNTQYF
TGTGCCAACTCCCGGGACGAGGCGTCAAATACGCAGTATTTT
>once|TRBJ1-2|TRBV6-5|TRBD1
CASSYSWQGDYGYTF
TGTGCCAGCAGTTACTCGTGGCAGGGGGACTATGGCTACACCTTC
>.|TRBJ2-1|TRBV3-1/TRBV3-2|TRBD2
CASSQGSSGAFEQFF
TGTGCCAGCAGTCAGGGATCTAGCGGGGCGTTTGAGCAGTTCTTC
>once|TRBJ2-5|TRBV27|.
CASSTGQETQYF
TGTGCCAGCAGTACGGGACAAGAGACCCAGTACTTC
>.|TRBJ1-5|TRBV7-9|.
CASSLENQPQHF
TGTGCCAGCAGCTTAGAAAATCAGCCCCAGCATTTT
>.|TRBJ1-3|TRBV5-8|TRBD1
CASSLGQGGDTIYF
TGTGCCAGCAGCCTCGGACAGGGGGGAGACACCATATATTTT
>.|TRBJ1-2|TRBV19|.
CASRPSRGTYGYTF
TGTGCCAGTAGACCCTCCAGGGGTACCTACGGCTACACCTTC
>.|TRBJ1-5|TRBV30|.
CAWTAAGDSSSNQPQHF
TGTGCCTGGACTGCCGCGGGGGATTCGTCGAGCAATCAGCCCCAGCATTTT
>.|TRBJ2-7|TRBV3-1/TRBV3-2|.
CASSQDTYEQYF
TGTGCCAGCAGCCAGGATACCTACGAGCAGTACTTC
>.|TRBJ2-7|TRBV7-9|TRBD1
CASSSRTGKVDEQYF
TGTGCCAGCAGCTCGAGGACAGGTAAAGTGGACGAGCAGTACTTC
>.|TRBJ1-4|TRBV6-2/TRBV6-3|TRBD1
CASSSHTGQPTEKLFF
TGTGCCAGCAGTTCCCATACGGGACAGCCGACCGAAAAACTGTTTTTT
>.|TRBJ1-1|TRBV4-3|.
CASSQDGGNTEAFF
TGCGCCAGCAGCCAAGATGGCGGGAACACTGAAGCTTTCTTT
>.|TRBJ1-2|TRBV11-2|.
CASSLVQGPGGYTF
TGTGCCAGCAGCTTAGTGCAGGGGCCGGGTGGCTACACCTTC
>.|TRBJ2-3|TRBV5-1|.
CASSAGSDSSDTQYF
TGCGCCAGCAGCGCGGGGTCGGACTCTTCAGATACGCAGTATTTT
>.|TRBJ1-5|TRBV2|.
CASRATGLSNQPQHF
TGTGCCAGCAGAGCTACAGGGTTGAGCAATCAGCCCCAGCATTTT
>once|TRBJ1-5|TRBV15|.
CATSRDHLGPGGQPQHF
TGTGCCACCAGCAGAGATCATTTGGGGCCGGGGGGACAGCCCCAGCATTTT
>.|TRBJ2-6|TRBV2|.
CASMSRPSGANVLTF
TGTGCCAGCATGTCCAGGCCTTCTGGGGCCAACGTCCTGACTTTC
>.|TRBJ2-1|TRBV7-9|.
CASSLGLANEQFF
TGTGCCAGCAGCTTAGGTCTAGCCAATGAGCAGTTCTTC
>.|TRBJ1-1|TRBV6-5|.
CASSRTQMNTEAFF
TGTGCCAGCAGCCGCACACAGATGAACACTGAAGCTTTCTTT
>few|TRBJ2-5|TRBV5-1|.
CASSLVGGQETQYF
TGCGCCAGCAGCTTGGTAGGGGGCCAAGAGACCCAGTACTTC
>.|TRBJ2-1|TRBV2|.
CASTSLTEQFF
TGTGCCAGCACCTCCTTGACTGAGCAGTTCTTC
>few|TRBJ1-2|TRBV21-1|.
CASSKSPGQGGNYGYTF
TGTGCCAGCAGCAAAAGTCCAGGACAGGGGGGGAACTATGGCTACACCTTC
>.|TRBJ1-5|TRBV6-4|.
CASSENQGAGQPQHF
TGTGCCAGCAGTGAGAACCAGGGAGCGGGTCAGCCCCAGCATTTT
>.|TRBJ1-1|TRBV18|.
CASSPRTDTEAFF
TGTGCCAGCTCACCCAGAACGGACACTGAAGCTTTCTTT
>.|TRBJ2-1|TRBV4-3|.
CASSQGTNSYNEQFF
TGCGCCAGCAGCCAAGGGACAAACTCCTACAATGAGCAGTTCTTC
>.|TRBJ2-7|TRBV2|.
CASSEAGREQYF
TGTGCCAGCAGTGAAGCTGGACGTGAGCAGTACTTC
>.|TRBJ1-1|TRBV11-1|.
CASSLGRDTEAFF
TGTGCCAGCAGCTTAGGCAGGGACACTGAAGCTTTCTTT
>once|TRBJ1-4|TRBV19|TRBD1
CASSRDRVEKLFF
TGTGCCAGTAGTAGGGACAGGGTGGAAAAACTGTTTTTT
>once|TRBJ2-6|TRBV7-6|.
CASSSGPPSGANVLTF
TGTGCCAGCAGCTCGGGACCGCCCTCTGGGGCCAACGTCCTGACTTTC
>.|TRBJ1-3|TRBV7-8|.
CASSLFTGNTIYF
TGTGCCAGCAGCTTATTTACCGGAAACACCATATATTTT
>.|TRBJ2-1|TRBV6-5|TRBD2
CASSYRRTSGQNEQFF
TGTGCCAGCAGTTACCGTCGGACTAGTGGTCAGAATGAGCAGTTCTTC